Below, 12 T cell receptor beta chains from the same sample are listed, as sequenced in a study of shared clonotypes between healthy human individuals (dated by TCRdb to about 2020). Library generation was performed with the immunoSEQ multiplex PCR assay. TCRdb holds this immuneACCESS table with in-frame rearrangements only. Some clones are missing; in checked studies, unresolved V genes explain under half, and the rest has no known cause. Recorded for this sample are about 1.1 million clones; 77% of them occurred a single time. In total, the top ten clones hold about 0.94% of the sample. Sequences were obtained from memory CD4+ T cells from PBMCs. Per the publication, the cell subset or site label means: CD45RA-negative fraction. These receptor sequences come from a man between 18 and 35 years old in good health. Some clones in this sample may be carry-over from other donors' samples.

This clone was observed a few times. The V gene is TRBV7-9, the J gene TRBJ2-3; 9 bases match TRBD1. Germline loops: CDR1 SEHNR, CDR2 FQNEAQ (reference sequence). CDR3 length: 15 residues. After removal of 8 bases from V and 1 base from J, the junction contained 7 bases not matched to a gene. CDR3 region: CASSEWDRGTDTQYF. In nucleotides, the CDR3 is TGTGCCAGCTCCGAGTGGGACAGGGGCACAGATACGCAGTATTTT.

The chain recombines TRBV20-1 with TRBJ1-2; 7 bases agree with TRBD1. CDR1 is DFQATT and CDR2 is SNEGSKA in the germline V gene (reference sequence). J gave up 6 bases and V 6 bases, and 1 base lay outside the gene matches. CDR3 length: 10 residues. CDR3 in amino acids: CSADRHGYTF. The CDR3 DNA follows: TGCAGTGCGGACAGGCATGGCTACACCTTC.

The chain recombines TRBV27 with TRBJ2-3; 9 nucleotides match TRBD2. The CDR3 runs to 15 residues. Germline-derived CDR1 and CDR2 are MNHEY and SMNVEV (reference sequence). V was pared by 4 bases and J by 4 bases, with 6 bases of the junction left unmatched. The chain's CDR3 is CASSSTLAGADTQYF. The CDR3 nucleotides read TGTGCCAGCAGTTCCACGTTAGCGGGAGCAGATACGCAGTATTTT.

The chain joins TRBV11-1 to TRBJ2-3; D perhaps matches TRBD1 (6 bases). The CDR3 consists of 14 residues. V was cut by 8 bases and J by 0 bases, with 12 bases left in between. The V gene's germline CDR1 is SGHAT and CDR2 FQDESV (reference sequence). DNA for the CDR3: TGTGCCAGCCGGAGGACAGCTAGCACAGATACGCAGTATTTT. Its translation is CASRRTASTDTQYF.

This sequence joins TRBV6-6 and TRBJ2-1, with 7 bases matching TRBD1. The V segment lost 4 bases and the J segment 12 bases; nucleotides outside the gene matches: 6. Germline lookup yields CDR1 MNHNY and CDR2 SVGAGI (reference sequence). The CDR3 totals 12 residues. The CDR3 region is CASSSSTGLQFF. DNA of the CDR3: TGTGCCAGCAGTTCATCGACAGGGCTGCAGTTCTTC.

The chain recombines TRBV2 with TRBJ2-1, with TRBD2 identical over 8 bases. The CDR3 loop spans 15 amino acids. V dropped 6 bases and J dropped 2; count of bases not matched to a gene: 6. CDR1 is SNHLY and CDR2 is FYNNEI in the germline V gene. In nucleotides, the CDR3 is TGTGCCAGCAGGGCCACTAGCGGTACCTACAATGAGCAGTTCTTC. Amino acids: CASRATSGTYNEQFF.

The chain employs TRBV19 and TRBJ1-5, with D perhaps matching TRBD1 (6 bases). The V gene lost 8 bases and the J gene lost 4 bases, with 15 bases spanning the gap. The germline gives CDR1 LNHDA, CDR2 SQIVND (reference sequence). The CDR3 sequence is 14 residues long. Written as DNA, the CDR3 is TGTGCCAGTGCTAAAACAGGGCGAAATCAGCCCCAGCATTTT. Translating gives CASAKTGRNQPQHF.

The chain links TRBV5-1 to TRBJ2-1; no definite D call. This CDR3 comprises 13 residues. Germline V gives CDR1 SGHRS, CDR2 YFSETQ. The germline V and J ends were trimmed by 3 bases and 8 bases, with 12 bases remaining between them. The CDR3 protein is CASSSVPPDEQFF. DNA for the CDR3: TGCGCCAGCAGCTCGGTCCCACCCGATGAGCAGTTCTTC. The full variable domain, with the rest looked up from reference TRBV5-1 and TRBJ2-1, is KAGVTQTPRYLIKTRGQQVTLSCSPISGHRSVSWYQQTPGQGLQFLFEYFSETQRNKGNFPGRFSGRQFSNSRSEMNVSTLELGDSALYLCASSSVPPDEQFFGPGTRLTVL.

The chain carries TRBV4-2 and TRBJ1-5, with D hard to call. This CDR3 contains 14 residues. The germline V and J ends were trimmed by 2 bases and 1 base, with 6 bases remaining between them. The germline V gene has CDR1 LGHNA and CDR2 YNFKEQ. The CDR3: CASSQSPSNQPQHF. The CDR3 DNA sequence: TGTGCCAGCAGCCAATCCCCGAGCAATCAGCCCCAGCATTTT.

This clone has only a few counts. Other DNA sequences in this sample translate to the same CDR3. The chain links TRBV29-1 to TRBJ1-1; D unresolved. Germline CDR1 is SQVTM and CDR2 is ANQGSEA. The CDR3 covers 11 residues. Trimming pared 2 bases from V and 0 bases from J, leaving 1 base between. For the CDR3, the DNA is TGCAGCGTTGAATTGAACACTGAAGCTTTCTTT. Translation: CSVELNTEAFF.

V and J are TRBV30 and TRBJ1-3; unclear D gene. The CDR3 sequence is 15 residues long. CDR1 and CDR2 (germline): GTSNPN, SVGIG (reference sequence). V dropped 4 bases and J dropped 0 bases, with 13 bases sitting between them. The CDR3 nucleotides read TGTGCCTGGAATATAAGGGAAGTCTCTGGAAACACCATATATTTT. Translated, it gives CAWNIREVSGNTIYF.

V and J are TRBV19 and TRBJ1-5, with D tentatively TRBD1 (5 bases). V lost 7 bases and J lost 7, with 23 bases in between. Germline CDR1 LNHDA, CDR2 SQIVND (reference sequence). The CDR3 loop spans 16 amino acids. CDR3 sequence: CASTPGRLYRGQPQHF. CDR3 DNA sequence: TGTGCCAGTACCCCGGGGCGGCTGTATCGGGGGCAGCCCCAGCATTTT.